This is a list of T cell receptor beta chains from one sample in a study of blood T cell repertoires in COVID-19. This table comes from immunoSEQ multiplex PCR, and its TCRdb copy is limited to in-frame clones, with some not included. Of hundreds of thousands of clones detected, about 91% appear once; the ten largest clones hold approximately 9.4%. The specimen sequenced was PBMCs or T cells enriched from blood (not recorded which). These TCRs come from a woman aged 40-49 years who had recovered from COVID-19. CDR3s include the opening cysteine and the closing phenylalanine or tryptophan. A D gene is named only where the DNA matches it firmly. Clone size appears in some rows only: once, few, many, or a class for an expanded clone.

CDR3 DNA: TGTGCCAGCAGCTCGGACAGGGGGAAGACAGATACGCAGTATTTT; CDR3 protein: CASSSDRGKTDTQYF; D gene: TRBD1; J gene: TRBJ2-3; V gene: TRBV7-3; clone size: NA
CDR3 DNA: TGTGCCAGCTGGCTAGCGGGTTTAGGGACCCAGTACTTC; CDR3 protein: CASWLAGLGTQYF; D gene: TRBD2; J gene: TRBJ2-5; V gene: TRBV6-5; clone size: medium-sized
CDR3 DNA: TGTGCCAGCAGCCCGACCATGCTTCGAACGGGTCAGGGGAGCTCCTACAATGAGCAGTTCTTC; CDR3 protein: CASSPTMLRTGQGSSYNEQFF; D gene: NA; J gene: TRBJ2-1; V gene: TRBV7-6; clone size: NA
CDR3 DNA: TGTGCCAGCACCCCCGACAGGGAGAAAAATCAGCCCCAGCATTTT; CDR3 protein: CASTPDREKNQPQHF; D gene: TRBD1; J gene: TRBJ1-5; V gene: TRBV28; clone size: NA
CDR3 DNA: TGTGCCAGCAGCTCGACTAGCAAAGGGCCCAATGAGCAGTTCTTC; CDR3 protein: CASSSTSKGPNEQFF; D gene: TRBD2; J gene: TRBJ2-1; V gene: TRBV7-8; clone size: few
CDR3 DNA: TGTGCCAGCAGCCTCTCGACAGGACCGAACACTGAAGCTTTCTTT; CDR3 protein: CASSLSTGPNTEAFF; D gene: NA; J gene: TRBJ1-1; V gene: TRBV6-5; clone size: NA
CDR3 DNA: TGTGCCAGCAGCTGGGAGCCGGACAGGGCATTCACTGAAGCTTTCTTT; CDR3 protein: CASSWEPDRAFTEAFF; D gene: TRBD1; J gene: TRBJ1-1; V gene: TRBV5-5; clone size: NA
CDR3 DNA: TGTGCCAGTAGTATTCAGGGTTTGGGCAATCAGCCCCAGCATTTT; CDR3 protein: CASSIQGLGNQPQHF; D gene: NA; J gene: TRBJ1-5; V gene: TRBV19; clone size: NA
CDR3 DNA: TGTGCCAGCAGTGACATATACAGGTACGAGCAGTACTTC; CDR3 protein: CASSDIYRYEQYF; D gene: NA; J gene: TRBJ2-7; V gene: TRBV6-2/TRBV6-3; clone size: NA
CDR3 DNA: TGTGCCAGCAGCGCAGGGACAGGGGGAAATCAGCCCCAGCATTTT; CDR3 protein: CASSAGTGGNQPQHF; D gene: NA; J gene: TRBJ1-5; V gene: TRBV21-1; clone size: NA
CDR3 DNA: TGTGCCAGCACCCCCGTGCGGGAGGGATCGTACGAGCAGTACTTC; CDR3 protein: CASTPVREGSYEQYF; D gene: TRBD2; J gene: TRBJ2-7; V gene: TRBV4-2; clone size: NA
CDR3 DNA: TGTGCCAGCAGGACGGGAAACACCGGGGAGCTGTTTTTT; CDR3 protein: CASRTGNTGELFF; D gene: NA; J gene: TRBJ2-2; V gene: TRBV12-3/TRBV12-4; clone size: NA
CDR3 DNA: TGTGCCGTCCGGACTAGCGGGAGTTATGAGCAGTTCTTC; CDR3 protein: CAVRTSGSYEQFF; D gene: TRBD2; J gene: TRBJ2-1; V gene: TRBV12-3/TRBV12-4; clone size: NA
CDR3 DNA: TGTGCCAGCAGCGGGGGGCCTTCCTACAATGAGCAGTTCTTC; CDR3 protein: CASSGGPSYNEQFF; D gene: NA; J gene: TRBJ2-1; V gene: TRBV9; clone size: NA
CDR3 DNA: TGTGCCAGCAGCTTAGAGCGTTCGGGGGTGAGCGAGCAGTACTTC; CDR3 protein: CASSLERSGVSEQYF; D gene: NA; J gene: TRBJ2-7; V gene: TRBV7-2; clone size: NA
CDR3 DNA: TGTGCCAGCAAGGAGGGGGCTGGTGGGACTGAAGCTTTCTTT; CDR3 protein: CASKEGAGGTEAFF; D gene: TRBD1; J gene: TRBJ1-1; V gene: TRBV25-1; clone size: NA
CDR3 DNA: TGTGCCAGAGGACAGGGTGCTAACTATGGCTACACCTTC; CDR3 protein: CARGQGANYGYTF; D gene: TRBD1; J gene: TRBJ1-2; V gene: TRBV2; clone size: few
CDR3 DNA: TGTGCCAGCTGTCGGGGTTCCAGCTCCTACGAGCAGTACTTC; CDR3 protein: CASCRGSSSYEQYF; D gene: NA; J gene: TRBJ2-7; V gene: TRBV3-1/TRBV3-2; clone size: NA
CDR3 DNA: TGTGCCAGCTCTCCCGGGACAGGGGGAGGCTCACCCCTCCACTTT; CDR3 protein: CASSPGTGGGSPLHF; D gene: TRBD1; J gene: TRBJ1-6; V gene: TRBV18; clone size: NA
CDR3 DNA: TGTGCCAGCAGTCCACCCCGAGGACAGGGAGAAGGAACCTATGGCTACACCTTC; CDR3 protein: CASSPPRGQGEGTYGYTF; D gene: TRBD1; J gene: TRBJ1-2; V gene: TRBV6-6; clone size: NA
CDR3 DNA: TGTGCCAGCAGTTTACGGGGGGCCCCTAATGAAAAACTGTTTTTT; CDR3 protein: CASSLRGAPNEKLFF; D gene: NA; J gene: TRBJ1-4; V gene: TRBV27; clone size: NA
CDR3 DNA: TGTGCCAGCTCACCCACGACATGGATTAACTATGGCTACACCTTC; CDR3 protein: CASSPTTWINYGYTF; D gene: NA; J gene: TRBJ1-2; V gene: TRBV18; clone size: few
CDR3 DNA: TGTGCCAGTAGTCCACAACAGCTGAACACTGAAGCTTTCTTT; CDR3 protein: CASSPQQLNTEAFF; D gene: NA; J gene: TRBJ1-1; V gene: TRBV19; clone size: NA
CDR3 DNA: TGCGCCAGCAGCCAAGATTTCAGAGGGACAGATACGCAGTATTTT; CDR3 protein: CASSQDFRGTDTQYF; D gene: NA; J gene: TRBJ2-3; V gene: TRBV4-1; clone size: NA
CDR3 DNA: TGTGCCAGCAGCGGTTCCGTAGCGGGGTTAGAGACCCAGTACTTC; CDR3 protein: CASSGSVAGLETQYF; D gene: TRBD2; J gene: TRBJ2-5; V gene: TRBV9; clone size: NA
CDR3 DNA: TGTGCCAGCAGCTTAGAACGGACAGTCTATGGCTACACCTTC; CDR3 protein: CASSLERTVYGYTF; D gene: NA; J gene: TRBJ1-2; V gene: TRBV7-2; clone size: NA
CDR3 DNA: TGTGCCACCAGTGATTACGGGGATGGCTACACCTTC; CDR3 protein: CATSDYGDGYTF; D gene: NA; J gene: TRBJ1-2; V gene: TRBV24-1; clone size: NA
CDR3 DNA: TGTGCCAGCAGCCCCCCGGGGATAGCAACTAATGAAAAACTGTTTTTT; CDR3 protein: CASSPPGIATNEKLFF; D gene: NA; J gene: TRBJ1-4; V gene: TRBV7-9; clone size: NA
CDR3 DNA: TGTGCCAGCAGCACCGCGACTGGCACAGATACGCAGTATTTT; CDR3 protein: CASSTATGTDTQYF; D gene: NA; J gene: TRBJ2-3; V gene: TRBV9; clone size: NA
CDR3 DNA: TGTGCCAGCAGCCCACCCGGGTCATCTGGGGCCAACGTCCTGACTTTC; CDR3 protein: CASSPPGSSGANVLTF; D gene: NA; J gene: TRBJ2-6; V gene: TRBV7-9; clone size: once
CDR3 DNA: TGTGCCAGCAGCCCGTCAGGGTCGAATTCACCCCTCCACTTT; CDR3 protein: CASSPSGSNSPLHF; D gene: NA; J gene: TRBJ1-6; V gene: TRBV3-1/TRBV3-2; clone size: once
CDR3 DNA: TGCACCAGCAGCCTGGCGGGAGGGGAAGAGACCCAGTACTTC; CDR3 protein: CTSSLAGGEETQYF; D gene: NA; J gene: TRBJ2-5; V gene: TRBV1; clone size: NA
CDR3 DNA: TGTGCCAGCGGAGTCGAGAGGAAGCAGTACTTC; CDR3 protein: CASGVERKQYF; D gene: NA; J gene: TRBJ2-7; V gene: TRBV9; clone size: NA
CDR3 DNA: TGTGCCAGCAGTATCCTAGGACAAGGCTATGGCTACACCTTC; CDR3 protein: CASSILGQGYGYTF; D gene: NA; J gene: TRBJ1-2; V gene: TRBV27; clone size: NA
CDR3 DNA: TGTGCCATCAGTGCTACTCCCCCCGCCGCGTCTGAAGCTTTCTTT; CDR3 protein: CAISATPPAASEAFF; D gene: NA; J gene: TRBJ1-1; V gene: TRBV10-3; clone size: NA
CDR3 DNA: TGTGCCAGCAGTTTCTCTAGCTACGAGCAGTACTTC; CDR3 protein: CASSFSSYEQYF; D gene: NA; J gene: TRBJ2-7; V gene: TRBV6-6; clone size: NA
CDR3 DNA: TGTGCCAGCAGCACACCAGCGGACTCCTACGAGCAGTACTTC; CDR3 protein: CASSTPADSYEQYF; D gene: NA; J gene: TRBJ2-7; V gene: TRBV5-4; clone size: NA
CDR3 DNA: TGTGCCAGCAGTTACGCAGGGGAGGCGGGGGATGCGGGCTACACCTTC; CDR3 protein: CASSYAGEAGDAGYTF; D gene: NA; J gene: TRBJ1-2; V gene: TRBV6-6; clone size: NA
CDR3 DNA: TGTGCCAGCAGTTACAGGACAGGGGAGGAGGGCTACACCTTC; CDR3 protein: CASSYRTGEEGYTF; D gene: TRBD1; J gene: TRBJ1-2; V gene: TRBV6-5; clone size: NA
CDR3 DNA: TGTGCCAGCAGATTTTCTAGCGTAGCAGAGCAGTTCTTC; CDR3 protein: CASRFSSVAEQFF; D gene: NA; J gene: TRBJ2-1; V gene: TRBV12-3/TRBV12-4; clone size: NA
CDR3 DNA: TGTGCCAGCAGCCTTACAGGGTTGGGTTCACCCCTCCACTTT; CDR3 protein: CASSLTGLGSPLHF; D gene: NA; J gene: TRBJ1-6; V gene: TRBV28; clone size: NA
CDR3 DNA: TGTGCCAGTAGTATTCGGACAAGGAACACTGAAGCTTTCTTT; CDR3 protein: CASSIRTRNTEAFF; D gene: NA; J gene: TRBJ1-1; V gene: TRBV19; clone size: NA
CDR3 DNA: TGTGCCAGCAGCCTTGGGACTAGCGGGTACGAGCAGTACTTC; CDR3 protein: CASSLGTSGYEQYF; D gene: TRBD2; J gene: TRBJ2-7; V gene: TRBV9; clone size: NA
CDR3 DNA: TGTGCCAGCAGCTTAGGGACTAGCGGGAGTTGGGAGACCCAGTACTTC; CDR3 protein: CASSLGTSGSWETQYF; D gene: TRBD2; J gene: TRBJ2-5; V gene: TRBV11-2; clone size: NA
CDR3 DNA: TGTGCCAGCAGCTCCTCCCCGGCAGGAAGGTATGGCTACACCTTC; CDR3 protein: CASSSSPAGRYGYTF; D gene: NA; J gene: TRBJ1-2; V gene: TRBV5-8; clone size: NA
CDR3 DNA: TGTGCCAGCAGTCTCTCTCACGAGGGGGTAGCTTTCTTT; CDR3 protein: CASSLSHEGVAFF; D gene: NA; J gene: TRBJ1-1; V gene: TRBV6-5; clone size: many
CDR3 DNA: TGTGCCAGCAGCTTAGGTGGAGGCTACGAGCAGTACTTC; CDR3 protein: CASSLGGGYEQYF; D gene: NA; J gene: TRBJ2-7; V gene: TRBV7-6; clone size: NA
CDR3 DNA: TGTGCCAGCAGCTTAGACCCTCAGGGCCATTCACCCCTCCACTTT; CDR3 protein: CASSLDPQGHSPLHF; D gene: NA; J gene: TRBJ1-6; V gene: TRBV11-3; clone size: NA
CDR3 DNA: TGTGCCAGCAGTCTACTCCTAGCGAATAGGGTCAATGAGCAGTTCTTC; CDR3 protein: CASSLLLANRVNEQFF; D gene: NA; J gene: TRBJ2-1; V gene: TRBV27; clone size: NA
CDR3 DNA: TGTGCCAGCAGCCCCGGACAGGGGGTATACGAGCAGTACTTC; CDR3 protein: CASSPGQGVYEQYF; D gene: TRBD1; J gene: TRBJ2-7; V gene: TRBV6-5; clone size: once
CDR3 DNA: TGTGCCAGCAGCCCGGGACAGCAATACAATGAGCAGTTCTTC; CDR3 protein: CASSPGQQYNEQFF; D gene: TRBD1; J gene: TRBJ2-1; V gene: TRBV7-9; clone size: NA